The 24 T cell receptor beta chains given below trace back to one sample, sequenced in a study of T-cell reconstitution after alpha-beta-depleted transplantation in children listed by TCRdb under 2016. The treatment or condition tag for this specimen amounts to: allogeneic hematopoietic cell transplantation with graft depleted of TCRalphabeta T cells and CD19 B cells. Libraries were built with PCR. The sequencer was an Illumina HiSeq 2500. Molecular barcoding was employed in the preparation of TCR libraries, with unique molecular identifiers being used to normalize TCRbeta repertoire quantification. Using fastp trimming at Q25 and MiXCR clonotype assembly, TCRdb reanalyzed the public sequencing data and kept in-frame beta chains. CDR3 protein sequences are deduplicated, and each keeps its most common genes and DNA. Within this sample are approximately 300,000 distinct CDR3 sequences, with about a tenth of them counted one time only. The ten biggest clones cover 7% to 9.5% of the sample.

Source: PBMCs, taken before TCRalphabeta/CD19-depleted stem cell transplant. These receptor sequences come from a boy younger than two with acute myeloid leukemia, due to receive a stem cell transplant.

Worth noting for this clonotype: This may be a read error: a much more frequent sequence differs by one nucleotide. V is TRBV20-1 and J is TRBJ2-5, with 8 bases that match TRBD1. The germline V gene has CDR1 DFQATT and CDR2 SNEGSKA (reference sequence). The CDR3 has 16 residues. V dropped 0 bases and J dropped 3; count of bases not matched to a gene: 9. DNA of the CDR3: TGCAGTGCTAGAGACGCAGGGGGCGCGTCGGAAGAGACCCAGTACTTC. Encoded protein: CSARDAGGASEETQYF.

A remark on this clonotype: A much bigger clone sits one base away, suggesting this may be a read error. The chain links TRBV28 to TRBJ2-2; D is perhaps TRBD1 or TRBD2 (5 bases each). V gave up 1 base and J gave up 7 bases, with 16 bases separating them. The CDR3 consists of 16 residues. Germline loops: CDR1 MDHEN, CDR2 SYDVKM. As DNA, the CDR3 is TGTGCCAGCAGTTTATCCGGGACCCCAATAAGCGGGGAGCTGTTTTTT. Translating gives CASSLSGTPISGELFF.

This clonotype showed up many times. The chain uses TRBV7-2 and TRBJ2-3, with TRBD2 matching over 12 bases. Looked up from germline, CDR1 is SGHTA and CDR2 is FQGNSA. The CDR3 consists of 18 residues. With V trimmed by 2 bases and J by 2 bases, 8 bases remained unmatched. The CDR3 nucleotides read TGTGCCAGCAGCTTATCGTTCCGGACTAGCGGGACCACAGATACGCAGTATTTT. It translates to CASSLSFRTSGTTDTQYF.

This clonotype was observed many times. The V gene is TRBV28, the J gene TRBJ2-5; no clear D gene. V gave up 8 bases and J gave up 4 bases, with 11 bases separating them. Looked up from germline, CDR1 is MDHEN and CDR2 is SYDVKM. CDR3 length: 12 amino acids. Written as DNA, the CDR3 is TGTGCCAGCCTACATGTGGGAGAGACCCAGTACTTC. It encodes CASLHVGETQYF.

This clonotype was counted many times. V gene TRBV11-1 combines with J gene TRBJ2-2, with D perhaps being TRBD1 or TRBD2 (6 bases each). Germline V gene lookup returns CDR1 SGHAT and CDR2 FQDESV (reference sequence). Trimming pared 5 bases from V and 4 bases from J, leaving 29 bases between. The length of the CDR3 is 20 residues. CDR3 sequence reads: CASSPKWGLEGEHATGELFF. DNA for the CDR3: TGTGCCAGCAGCCCTAAGTGGGGCCTGGAGGGGGAGCATGCCACCGGGGAGCTGTTTTTT.

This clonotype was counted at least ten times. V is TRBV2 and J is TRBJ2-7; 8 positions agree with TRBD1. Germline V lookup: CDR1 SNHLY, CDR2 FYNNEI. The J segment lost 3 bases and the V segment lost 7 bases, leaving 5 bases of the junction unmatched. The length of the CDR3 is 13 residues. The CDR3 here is CASNQDRVYEQYF. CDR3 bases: TGTGCCAGCAACCAGGACAGGGTCTACGAGCAGTACTTC.

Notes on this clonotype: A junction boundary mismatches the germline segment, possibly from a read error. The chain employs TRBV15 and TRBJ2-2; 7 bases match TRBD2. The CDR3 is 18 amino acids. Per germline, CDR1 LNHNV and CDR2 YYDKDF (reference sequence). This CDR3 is CATSGLKVREDLTGQLFF. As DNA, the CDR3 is TGTGCCACCAGCGGCCTGAAGGTCCGGGAGGACCTCACCGGGCAGCTGTTTTTT.

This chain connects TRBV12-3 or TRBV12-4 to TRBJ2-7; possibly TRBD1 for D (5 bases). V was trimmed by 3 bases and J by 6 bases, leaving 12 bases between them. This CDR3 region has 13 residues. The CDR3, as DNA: TGTGCCAGCAGTTTCGTTTGTAGGGGCGAGCAGTACTTC. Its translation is CASSFVCRGEQYF.

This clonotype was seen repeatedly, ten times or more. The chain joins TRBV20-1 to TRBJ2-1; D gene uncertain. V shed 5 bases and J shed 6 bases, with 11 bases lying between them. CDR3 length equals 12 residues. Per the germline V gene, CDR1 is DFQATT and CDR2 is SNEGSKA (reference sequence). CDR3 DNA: TGCAGTGCTCGGACCGGCCTCAATGAGCAGTTCTTC. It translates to CSARTGLNEQFF.

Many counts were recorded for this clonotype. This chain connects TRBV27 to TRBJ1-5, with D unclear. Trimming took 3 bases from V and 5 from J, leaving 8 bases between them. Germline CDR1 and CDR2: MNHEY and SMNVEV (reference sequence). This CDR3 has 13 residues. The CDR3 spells CASSLDGYQPQHF. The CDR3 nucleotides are TGTGCCAGCAGTTTGGACGGATATCAGCCCCAGCATTTT.

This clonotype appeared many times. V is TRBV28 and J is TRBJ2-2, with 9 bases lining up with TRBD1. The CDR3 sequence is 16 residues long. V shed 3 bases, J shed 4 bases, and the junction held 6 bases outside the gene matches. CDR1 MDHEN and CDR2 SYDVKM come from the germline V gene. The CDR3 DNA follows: TGTGCCAGCAGTTTTCCAGGACAGGGGCCCACCGGGGAGCTGTTTTTT. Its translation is CASSFPGQGPTGELFF.

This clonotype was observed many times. The CDR3 sequence: CSARNTGNSYNEQFF. The CDR3 nucleotides read TGCAGTGCTAGAAACACAGGGAACTCCTACAATGAGCAGTTCTTC. The V call is TRBV20-1, the J call TRBJ2-1; weak D call: TRBD1 (6 bases). The CDR3 is made up of 15 amino acids. Germline CDR1 DFQATT, CDR2 SNEGSKA (reference sequence). V lost 2 bases and J lost 0, with 11 bases in between.

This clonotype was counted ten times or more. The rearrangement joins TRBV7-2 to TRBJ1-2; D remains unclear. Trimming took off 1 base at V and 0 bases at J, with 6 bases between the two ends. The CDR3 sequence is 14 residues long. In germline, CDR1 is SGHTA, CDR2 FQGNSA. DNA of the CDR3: TGTGCCAGCAGCTTAGTTGGTTCTAACTATGGCTACACCTTC. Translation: CASSLVGSNYGYTF.

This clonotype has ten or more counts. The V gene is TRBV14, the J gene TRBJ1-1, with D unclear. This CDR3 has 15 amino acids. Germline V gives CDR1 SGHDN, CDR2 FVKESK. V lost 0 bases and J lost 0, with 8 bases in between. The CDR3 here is CASSQEPAMNTEAFF. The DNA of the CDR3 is TGTGCCAGCAGCCAAGAGCCAGCGATGAACACTGAAGCTTTCTTT.

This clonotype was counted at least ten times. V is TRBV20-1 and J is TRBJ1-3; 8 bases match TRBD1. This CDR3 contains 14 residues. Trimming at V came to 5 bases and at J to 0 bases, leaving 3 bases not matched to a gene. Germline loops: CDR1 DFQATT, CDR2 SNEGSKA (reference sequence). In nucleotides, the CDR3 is TGCAGTGCTCGGACAGGGAGCTCTGGAAACACCATATATTTT. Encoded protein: CSARTGSSGNTIYF.

The CDR3 coding sequence is TGTGCCAGTAGTGGGGCCCGAGGGAGCGGTAGCTCCTACAATGAGCAGTTCTTC. This translates into CASSGARGSGSSYNEQFF. The J gene is TRBJ2-1, the V gene TRBV19; D may be TRBD1 or TRBD2 (5 bases each). Trimming cost V 5 bases and J 0 bases, with 20 bases left between them. CDR1 LNHDA and CDR2 SQIVND come from the germline V gene (reference sequence). The CDR3 runs 18 residues.

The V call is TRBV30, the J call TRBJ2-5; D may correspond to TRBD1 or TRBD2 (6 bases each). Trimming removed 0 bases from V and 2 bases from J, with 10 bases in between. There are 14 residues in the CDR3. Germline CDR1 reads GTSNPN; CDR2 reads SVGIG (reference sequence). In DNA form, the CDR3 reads TGTGCCTGGAGTGTAGGAGGGGGGCAAGAGACCCAGTACTTC. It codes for CAWSVGGGQETQYF.

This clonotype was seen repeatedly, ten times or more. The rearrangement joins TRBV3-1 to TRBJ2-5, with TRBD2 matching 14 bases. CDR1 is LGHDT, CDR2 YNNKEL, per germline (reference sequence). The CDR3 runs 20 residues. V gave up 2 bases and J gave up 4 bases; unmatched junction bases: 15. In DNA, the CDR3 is TGTGCCAGCAGCCAACATAAGCTGGGACTAGCGGGAGATGCCCGAGAGACCCAGTACTTC. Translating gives CASSQHKLGLAGDARETQYF.

CDR3 sequence reads: CSVTGTGAGGTDTQYF. The CDR3 DNA sequence: TGCAGCGTGACGGGAACCGGCGCGGGAGGGACAGATACGCAGTATTTT. The rearrangement uses TRBV29-1 and TRBJ2-3; the match to TRBD2 covers 9 bases. The V and J ends lost 6 bases and 3 bases, in that order; junction bases with no gene match: 13. CDR3 length: 16 amino acids. Germline CDR1 and CDR2: SQVTM and ANQGSEA.

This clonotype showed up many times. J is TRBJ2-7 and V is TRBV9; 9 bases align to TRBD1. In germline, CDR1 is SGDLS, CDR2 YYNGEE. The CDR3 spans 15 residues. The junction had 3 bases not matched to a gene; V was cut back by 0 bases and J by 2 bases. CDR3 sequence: CASSVDRQGAYEQYF. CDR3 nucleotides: TGTGCCAGCAGCGTAGATAGACAGGGGGCCTACGAGCAGTACTTC.

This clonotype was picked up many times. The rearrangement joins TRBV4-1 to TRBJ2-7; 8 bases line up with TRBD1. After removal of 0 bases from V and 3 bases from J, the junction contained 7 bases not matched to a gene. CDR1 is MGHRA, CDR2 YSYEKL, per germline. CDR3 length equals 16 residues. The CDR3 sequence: CASSQDPGTGGYEQYF. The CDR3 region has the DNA TGCGCCAGCAGCCAAGATCCAGGGACAGGAGGCTACGAGCAGTACTTC.

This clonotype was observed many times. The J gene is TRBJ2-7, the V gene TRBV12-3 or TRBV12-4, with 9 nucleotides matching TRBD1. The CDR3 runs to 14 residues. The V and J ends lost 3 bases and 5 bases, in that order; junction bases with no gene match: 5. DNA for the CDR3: TGTGCCAGCAGTTTCCCGGGACAGGGACACGAGCAGTACTTC. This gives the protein CASSFPGQGHEQYF.

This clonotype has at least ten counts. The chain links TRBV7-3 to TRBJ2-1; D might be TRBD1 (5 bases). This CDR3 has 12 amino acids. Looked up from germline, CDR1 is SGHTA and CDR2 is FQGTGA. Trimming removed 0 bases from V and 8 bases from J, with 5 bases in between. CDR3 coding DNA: TGTGCCAGCAGCTTAACAGGGGATGAGCAGTTCTTC. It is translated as CASSLTGDEQFF. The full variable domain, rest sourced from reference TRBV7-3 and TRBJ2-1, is GAGVSQTPSNKVTEKGKYVELRCDPISGHTALYWYRQSLGQGPEFLIYFQGTGAADDSGLPNDRFFAVRPEGSVSTLKIQRTERGDSAVYLCASSLTGDEQFFGPGTRLTVL.

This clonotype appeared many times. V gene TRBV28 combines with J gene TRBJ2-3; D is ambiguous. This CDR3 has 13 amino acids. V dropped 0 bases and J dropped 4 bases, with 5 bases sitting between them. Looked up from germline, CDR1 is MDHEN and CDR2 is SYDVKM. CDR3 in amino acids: CASSLWWSDTQYF. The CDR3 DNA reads TGTGCCAGCAGTTTATGGTGGTCAGATACGCAGTATTTT.